The source of this T cell receptor (beta chain) is a study of blood T cell repertoires in COVID-19. Study at large: The cDNA or gDNA used as material had been derived from T cells, B-cell-depleted T cells, or PBMCs.

This clone was seen only once. CDR3 length: 19 amino acids. With 3 bases removed from V and 2 bases from J, the gap between germline ends came to 24 bases. Germline lookup yields CDR1 SGHRS and CDR2 YFSETQ. Per the original data handling: Nucleated cell counts were estimated from reference gene primer amplification. The method was immunoSEQ multiplex PCR; TCRdb's version includes in-frame clones alone and lacks a portion of them. That table furnishes V, J and clone size, whereas the DNA furnished D and trimming. The sample includes around 87,000 clones, 77% of them seen just once. The V call is TRBV5-1, the J call TRBJ1-3; D is ambiguous. The source of this sequence is a woman aged 80 or over with acute or convalescent COVID-19. Source material: peripheral blood. In DNA form, the CDR3 reads TGCGCCAGCAGCTCTTCACGAATGTCGTCCCTGGCAGCTGGAAACACCATATATTTT. It is translated as CASSSSRMSSLAAGNTIYF.